Listed here is a single TCR beta chain. V lost 5 bases, J lost 14 bases, and 18 bases lay in between. Germline V gene sequence: CDR1 KGHSH, CDR2 LQKENI. CDR3 size: 13 residues. The data originate from a study of blood T cell repertoires in COVID-19. In the original workflow: Amplification from reference gene primers served as the basis for estimated nucleated cell counts. The repertoire was sequenced with immunoSEQ multiplex PCR; TCRdb's copy has only in-frame clones and lacks some. V and J calls and clone size are as listed in that table; D and trimming were resolved from the DNA. The table lists about 53,000 clones, 70% to 85% of them singletons.

The gene calls are TRBV18 and TRBJ1-4, with D possibly matching TRBD1 (5 bases). Sequenced: peripheral blood. The source of this sequence is a human donor in a cohort sampled during active COVID-19. DNA for the CDR3: TGTGCCAGCTCAGAGAGAGGGCGGGACCTGCTGTTTTTT. It translates to CASSERGRDLLFF. Filled out from reference TRBV18 and TRBJ1-4, the complete variable domain reads NAGVMQNPRHLVRRRGQEARLRCSPMKGHSHVYWYRQLPEEGLKFMVYLQKENIIDESGMPKERFSAEFPKEGPSILRIQQVVRGDSAAYFCASSERGRDLLFFGSGTQLSVL.